The 8 T cell receptor beta chains below come from one sample, sequenced in a study of cytomegalovirus exposure and HLA in healthy donors. Use of 60 Vbeta and 13 Jbeta primers characterized the PCR. Assay: immunoSEQ multiplex PCR; the TCRdb copy retains only in-frame clones and omits some. The data contain about 200,000 clones, approximately 79% of them seen just once; the ten biggest clones take up less than 2%. Sequencing input: PBMCs. The receptors originated from a man in his fifties or sixties in good health and CMV-seronegative.

V and J are TRBV19 and TRBJ1-5; D might be TRBD1 (6 bases). Per the germline V gene, CDR1 is LNHDA and CDR2 is SQIVND (reference sequence). The CDR3 totals 16 residues. V lost 5 bases, J lost 4 bases, and 18 bases lay in between. For the CDR3, the DNA is TGTGCCAGTAGTGCCCCGCCCGGACAGTTGAATCAGCCCCAGCATTTT. Translation: CASSAPPGQLNQPQHF.

The sample holds a few counts of this clone. The chain combines TRBV5-1 with TRBJ1-2; tentative D call: TRBD1 (5 bases). Germline V CDR1 and CDR2: SGHRS, YFSETQ. V lost 0 bases and J lost 6, with 12 bases in between. This CDR3 is built from 14 residues. The CDR3 sequence is CASSLAPGGDGYTF. The CDR3 region has the DNA TGCGCCAGCAGCTTGGCTCCGGGGGGGGATGGCTACACCTTC.

The chain links TRBV27 to TRBJ1-1, with D maybe TRBD1 (6 bases). Germline loops: CDR1 MNHEY, CDR2 SMNVEV (reference sequence). Trimming shortened V by 3 bases and J by 0 bases, and 8 bases separated the two germline ends. The CDR3 spans 14 residues. The CDR3 spells CASSFGGLNTEAFF. The CDR3 DNA sequence: TGTGCCAGCAGTTTCGGGGGGCTGAACACTGAAGCTTTCTTT.

This rearrangement joins TRBV9 to TRBJ2-3, with 9 bases identical to TRBD2. Germline V lookup: CDR1 SGDLS, CDR2 YYNGEE. V shed 4 bases and J 3 bases; nucleotides not matched to a gene: 9. The length of the CDR3 is 16 residues. The DNA of the CDR3 is TGTGCCAGCAGCCTGGGGACTAGCTATAAGACAGATACGCAGTATTTT. Its translation: CASSLGTSYKTDTQYF.

The chain has TRBV10-1 and TRBJ2-3, with 11 bases identical to TRBD2. Germline CDR1 is WNHNN and CDR2 is SYGVQD (reference sequence). The CDR3 is made up of 16 amino acids. Trimming removed 6 bases from V and 4 bases from J; junction bases left unmatched: 9. The CDR3 reads CASSSTSGSWSDTQYF. CDR3 bases: TGCGCCAGCAGCTCCACTAGCGGGAGTTGGTCAGATACGCAGTATTTT.

The sample holds one count of this clone. The V and J genes are TRBV11-2 and TRBJ2-7; a weak D match, TRBD1 (6 bases). V lost 3 bases and J lost 3, with 9 bases in between. This CDR3 comprises 13 residues. From germline, CDR1 is SGHAT and CDR2 FQNNGV. Here the CDR3 reads CASSFTGNYEQYF. CDR3 DNA: TGTGCCAGCAGCTTCACAGGGAACTACGAGCAGTACTTC.

The V and J genes are TRBV30 and TRBJ2-1; D may be TRBD2 (6 bases). V was clipped by 5 bases and J by 7 bases, with 15 bases between them. The CDR3 is 13 residues long. From germline, CDR1 is GTSNPN and CDR2 SVGIG (reference sequence). CDR3 in DNA: TGTGCCTGGGCTTTGACTAGTTTGAATGAGCAGTTCTTC. Its translation: CAWALTSLNEQFF.

This chain joins TRBV29-1 and TRBJ1-1; TRBD1 matches at 9 bases. The CDR3 consists of 14 residues. The trim removed 3 bases at V and 1 base at J, leaving 3 bases unmatched. CDR1 is SQVTM and CDR2 is ANQGSEA in the germline V gene. The CDR3, as DNA: TGCAGCGTTGATAGGACAGGGGCGAACACTGAAGCTTTCTTT. Translating it yields CSVDRTGANTEAFF.